This section outlines one TCR beta chain sequence together with its context. These data are taken from a study of blood T cell repertoires in COVID-19. On the study more broadly: There were acute and convalescent COVID-19 samples, and they came from the United States, Italy and Spain.

Measured with immunoSEQ multiplex PCR; TCRdb has only the in-frame clones, and not every one. The data hold fewer than 450,000 clones, with roughly 88% observed a single time. V was cut by 4 bases and J by 1 base, with 7 bases left in between. Germline CDR1 reads MNHEY; CDR2 reads SMNVEV (reference sequence). The CDR3 runs 13 residues. In terms of age and location, participants ranged from roughly 18 to 100 years and lived in approximately 24 US areas. This chain joins TRBV27 and TRBJ1-1; D remains unclear. Specimen: PBMCs or T cells enriched from blood (not recorded which). This TCR came from a woman aged 40 to 50 with acute COVID-19. The CDR3 bases are TGTGCCAGCAGTTGGAGGGCGAACACTGAAGCTTTCTTT. It is translated as CASSWRANTEAFF.